These 20 T cell receptor beta chains share one sample of origin, sequenced in a study of CD8 T cells in Susac syndrome. Random hexamers were used to reverse transcribe the RNA input (roughly 0.5 to 1 ug). TCRdb re-called the immunoSEQ multiplex PCR reads through MiXCR, storing one row per CDR3 protein. Here the sample spans hundreds of thousands of distinct CDR3 sequences, roughly 95% being singletons. Sequencing was performed on CD4+ T cells from PBMCs. These receptors all come from a human donor with multiple sclerosis.

The chain has TRBV3-1 and TRBJ2-6; 8 nucleotides agree with TRBD2. Losses at the gene ends were 3 bases for V and 4 bases for J; bases not matched to a gene: 5. The germline V gene encodes CDR1 LGHDT and CDR2 YNNKEL (reference sequence). CDR3 size: 16 residues. The CDR3 sequence: CASSQRGALGANVLTF. In nucleotides, the CDR3 is TGTGCCAGCAGCCAGCGGGGGGCGCTCGGGGCCAACGTCCTGACTTTC.

The chain couples TRBV12-3 or TRBV12-4 to TRBJ1-1; the match to TRBD1 covers 8 bases. This CDR3 has 16 amino acids. With V trimmed by 6 bases and J by 5 bases, 14 bases remained unmatched. The CDR3 DNA reads as TGTGCCAGCAGCTCTTTCGGCAGGACAGGGTCTACTGAAGCTTTCTTT. It codes for CASSSFGRTGSTEAFF.

The J gene is TRBJ2-5, the V gene TRBV4-1; 9 nucleotides agree with TRBD2. The CDR3 is made up of 13 amino acids. The V gene's germline CDR1 is MGHRA and CDR2 YSYEKL. The junction had 7 bases not matched to a gene; V was cut back by 10 bases and J by 4 bases. This chain's CDR3 is CATARGGLETQYF. CDR3 coding DNA: TGCGCCACGGCGCGGGGGGGCCTAGAGACCCAGTACTTC.

This clonotype was counted once. The chain links TRBV5-6 to TRBJ2-1, with a tentative D call TRBD1 (6 bases). CDR1 SGHDT and CDR2 YYEEEE come from the germline V gene. The length of the CDR3 is 14 residues. V was cut by 4 bases and J by 3 bases, with 11 bases left in between. This chain's CDR3 is CASSTGQRYNEQFF. The CDR3 coding sequence is TGTGCCAGCAGCACCGGACAGCGCTACAATGAGCAGTTCTTC.

The J gene is TRBJ2-5, the V gene TRBV6-6; tentatively, D is TRBD1 (6 bases). V was cut by 0 bases and J by 4 bases, with 9 bases left in between. From germline, CDR1 is MNHNY and CDR2 SVGAGI (reference sequence). The CDR3 consists of 14 residues. CDR3 DNA sequence: TGTGCCAGCAGTTACTCCCGGACAGCAGAGACCCAGTACTTC. Its protein product is CASSYSRTAETQYF.

This chain links TRBV6-5 with TRBJ2-2; D may be TRBD1 or TRBD2 (5 bases each). Germline CDR1 reads MNHEY; CDR2 reads SVGAGI. The V end was cut by 6 bases, the J end by 4 bases, with 15 bases between. This CDR3 region has 15 residues. CDR3 sequence reads: CASSLLGTGTGELFF. The CDR3 bases are TGTGCCAGCAGCTTACTCGGGACGGGCACCGGGGAGCTGTTTTTT.

This chain uses TRBV11-2 with TRBJ1-2; D gene uncertain. CDR1 is SGHAT, CDR2 FQNNGV, per germline. Deletions cut 1 base from V and 8 bases from J, with 14 bases between. The CDR3 covers 14 residues. CDR3 loop: CASSLVPGTRGYTF. DNA of the CDR3: TGTGCCAGCAGCTTAGTGCCGGGTACTCGGGGCTACACCTTC. Full variable domain (missing parts from reference TRBV11-2 and TRBJ1-2): EAGVAQSPRYKIIEKRQSVAFWCNPISGHATLYWYQQILGQGPKLLIQFQNNGVVDDSQLPKDRFSAERLKGVDSTLKIQPAKLEDSAVYLCASSLVPGTRGYTFGSGTRLTVV.

The genes are TRBV4-2 and TRBJ2-3, with 7 bases aligning to TRBD1. The germline CDR1 and CDR2 sequences are LGHNA and YNFKEQ. CDR3 size: 14 residues. The junction had 10 bases not matched to a gene; V was cut back by 7 bases and J by 6 bases. The CDR3 reads CASTSKKGADTQYF. Here the CDR3 DNA reads TGTGCCAGCACCAGTAAGAAGGGGGCGGATACGCAGTATTTT.

The chain combines TRBV7-9 with TRBJ1-1, with 12 bases that match TRBD1. Germline assignment: CDR1 SEHNR and CDR2 FQNEAQ (reference sequence). This CDR3 region has 16 residues. The ends lost 5 bases at V and 4 bases at J; junction bases unmatched: 8. The CDR3 region has the DNA TGTGCCAGCAGCCTGCAGGGGACAGGGGGCCTCACTGAAGCTTTCTTT. This gives the protein CASSLQGTGGLTEAFF. Complete variable domain (other parts from reference TRBV7-9 and TRBJ1-1): DTGVSQNPRHKITKRGQNVTFRCDPISEHNRLYWYRQTLGQGPEFLTYFQNEAQLEKSRLLSDRFSAERPKGSFSTLEIQRTEQGDSAMYLCASSLQGTGGLTEAFFGQGTRLTVV.

The V and J genes are TRBV4-1 and TRBJ2-4; D ambiguous. The V gene's germline CDR1 is MGHRA and CDR2 YSYEKL. CDR3 length equals 15 residues. Trimming removed 2 bases at V and 6 bases at J, with 14 bases between. The CDR3 protein is CASSQPVQAGNIQYF. CDR3 in DNA: TGCGCCAGCAGCCAACCGGTACAAGCCGGAAACATTCAGTACTTC.

This clonotype was counted between two and nine times. V gene TRBV19 combines with J gene TRBJ2-3; D is ambiguous. Germline-derived CDR1 and CDR2 are LNHDA and SQIVND (reference sequence). V was pared by 6 bases and J by 1 base, with 11 bases between. This CDR3 is 14 amino acids long. The DNA of the CDR3 is TGTGCCAGTAGCCCAGTCGGCGGCACAGATACGCAGTATTTT. It is translated as CASSPVGGTDTQYF.

V and J are TRBV19 and TRBJ2-7; 9 bases fit TRBD1. The CDR3 runs to 15 residues. From germline, CDR1 is LNHDA and CDR2 SQIVND (reference sequence). Losses at the gene ends were 3 bases for V and 3 bases for J; bases not matched to a gene: 6. The chain's CDR3 is CASSIPPDRGYEQYF. CDR3 in DNA: TGTGCCAGTAGTATCCCCCCGGACAGGGGCTACGAGCAGTACTTC.

The chain is built from TRBV5-1 and TRBJ2-1, with 12 positions matching TRBD2. The CDR3 contains 18 residues. Germline V gives CDR1 SGHRS, CDR2 YFSETQ. With 2 bases clipped from V and 5 bases from J, the junction kept 11 bases outside the gene matches. CDR3 bases: TGCGCCAGCAGCTTCCTCGGGCTAGCGGGGGGGCGACACAATGAGCAGTTCTTC. It is translated as CASSFLGLAGGRHNEQFF.

V gene TRBV9 combines with J gene TRBJ2-1; D is undetermined. This CDR3 region has 14 residues. Germline values: CDR1 SGDLS, CDR2 YYNGEE. V lost 4 bases and J 5 bases, leaving 13 bases between the germline ends. The CDR3 coding sequence is TGTGCCAGCAGCTTCCGGACCGGAAACAATGAGCAGTTCTTC. This sequence encodes CASSFRTGNNEQFF.

The chain links TRBV7-2 to TRBJ1-2, with 7 bases identical to TRBD1. The length of the CDR3 is 14 residues. Losses at the gene ends were 1 base for V and 4 bases for J; bases not matched to a gene: 3. Germline V lookup: CDR1 SGHTA, CDR2 FQGNSA. The DNA for the CDR3 is TGTGCCAGCAGCTTAGAAGGGGGCCGCTATGGCTACACCTTC. It encodes CASSLEGGRYGYTF.

V gene TRBV28 combines with J gene TRBJ2-5, with 7 bases identical to TRBD2. Germline-derived CDR1 and CDR2 are MDHEN and SYDVKM. With V trimmed by 4 bases and J by 2 bases, 4 bases remained unmatched. This CDR3 comprises 14 residues. CDR3 DNA sequence: TGTGCCAGCAGTTCCCAGCGGGATCAAGAGACCCAGTACTTC. Translating it yields CASSSQRDQETQYF.

The genes are TRBV5-1 and TRBJ1-5; tentatively, D is TRBD1 (5 bases). CDR1 SGHRS and CDR2 YFSETQ come from the germline V gene. With 0 bases removed from V and 6 bases from J, the gap between germline ends came to 10 bases. The CDR3 is 14 amino acids. This CDR3 reads CASSLGGPSQPQHF. The CDR3, as DNA: TGCGCCAGCAGCTTGGGGGGACCCAGTCAGCCCCAGCATTTT.

The chain carries TRBV23-1 and TRBJ1-4, with a tentative D call TRBD1 (6 bases). TRBV23-1 is classed as an ORF, of uncertain function. The CDR3 has 14 residues. Trimming took 4 bases from V and 10 from J, leaving 16 bases between them. CDR3 sequence reads: CASSPWGAEGKLFF. CDR3 DNA: TGCGCCAGCAGTCCCTGGGGGGCCGAGGGAAAACTGTTTTTT.

The chain couples TRBV5-6 to TRBJ2-5, with D perhaps TRBD2 (6 bases). Per the germline V gene, CDR1 is SGHDT and CDR2 is YYEEEE. Trimming removed 2 bases from V and 4 bases from J, with 12 bases in between. This CDR3 region has 14 residues. The CDR3 reads CASSFNQGGETQYF. Written as DNA, the CDR3 is TGTGCCAGCAGCTTTAATCAGGGAGGAGAGACCCAGTACTTC.

This chain uses TRBV6-5 with TRBJ1-6; no clear D gene. Germline V gives CDR1 MNHEY, CDR2 SVGAGI. The ends were cut back, 2 bases at V and 0 bases at J, with 8 bases in the middle. CDR3 length: 16 residues. The CDR3 sequence is CASSYVSISYNSPLHF. In DNA form, the CDR3 reads TGTGCCAGCAGTTACGTTTCGATCTCCTATAATTCACCCCTCCACTTT.